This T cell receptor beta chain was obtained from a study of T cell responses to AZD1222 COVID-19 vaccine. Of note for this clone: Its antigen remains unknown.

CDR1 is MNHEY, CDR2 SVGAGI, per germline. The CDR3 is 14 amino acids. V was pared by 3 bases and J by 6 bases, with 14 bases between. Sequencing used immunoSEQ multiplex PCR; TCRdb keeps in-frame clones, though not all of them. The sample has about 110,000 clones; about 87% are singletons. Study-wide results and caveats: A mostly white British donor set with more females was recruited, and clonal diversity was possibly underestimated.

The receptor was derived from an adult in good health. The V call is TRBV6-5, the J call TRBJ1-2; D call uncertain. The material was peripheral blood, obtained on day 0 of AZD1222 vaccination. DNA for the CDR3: TGTGCCAGCAGTTATCAACGTAGGCCTAATGGCTACACCTTC. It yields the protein CASSYQRRPNGYTF.